One and the same sample provided the 31 T cell receptor beta chains below, sequenced in a study of T-cell reconstitution after alpha-beta-depleted transplantation in children. The TCRbeta library was prepared with unique molecular identifiers. A single record per CDR3 protein comes from TCRdb applying MiXCR to the PCR reads. The sample contains some 600,000 distinct CDR3 sequences, approximately 15% of which appear only once. The sample consisted of PBMCs from the stem cell graft donor, taken from the stem cell graft. The receptors come from a human donor who donated a stem cell graft to a child with acute myeloid leukemia.

This clonotype was counted many times. The chain combines TRBV13 with TRBJ2-1, with a tentative D call TRBD2 (5 bases). Deletions cut 10 bases from V and 7 bases from J, with 11 bases between. Germline-derived CDR1 and CDR2 are PRHDT and FYEKMQ (reference sequence). The CDR3 consists of 11 residues. For the CDR3, the DNA is TGTGCCACCTCTGGAGGAAATGAGCAGTTCTTC. Protein sequence: CATSGGNEQFF.

This clonotype was recorded many times. The V gene is TRBV20-1, the J gene TRBJ2-7; 12 nucleotides agree with TRBD2. The CDR3 is 15 amino acids. Germline V gene sequence: CDR1 DFQATT, CDR2 SNEGSKA (reference sequence). V trimming: 6 bases; J trimming: 2 bases; junction bases outside the gene matches: 8. The CDR3 nucleotides read TGCAGTGCCGCGAACCCTAGCGGGGGGGCCTACGAGCAGTACTTC. It translates to CSAANPSGGAYEQYF.

The gene calls are TRBV7-2 and TRBJ2-7; the match to TRBD1 covers 7 bases. J gave up 5 bases and V 4 bases, and 8 bases lay outside the gene matches. Germline loops: CDR1 SGHTA, CDR2 FQGNSA. The CDR3 runs to 14 residues. CDR3 nucleotide sequence: TGTGCCAGCAGCTCAGACAGGGCCCATCACGAGCAGTACTTC. Its translation is CASSSDRAHHEQYF.

The rearrangement links TRBV25-1 to TRBJ2-6; a possible D gene is TRBD2 (6 bases). V was cut by 2 bases and J by 2 bases, with 10 bases left in between. In germline, CDR1 is MGHDK, CDR2 SYGVNS. CDR3 length: 16 amino acids. The CDR3 DNA reads TGTGCCAGCAGTGAACGCGGGACTCCTGGGGCCAACGTCCTGACTTTC. Its protein product is CASSERGTPGANVLTF.

This clonotype was seen at least ten times. The V gene is TRBV4-2, the J gene TRBJ1-5; D unclear. Germline V gives CDR1 LGHNA, CDR2 YNFKEQ. Trimming stripped 1 base from V and 9 bases from J, with 10 bases between. The CDR3 totals 13 residues. DNA for the CDR3: TGTGCCAGCAGCCAAGTAGATTTGTGGCCCCAGCATTTT. It specifies CASSQVDLWPQHF.

This clonotype occurred many times. This chain uses TRBV29-1 with TRBJ2-1; 8 bases fit TRBD2. The V and J ends lost 4 bases and 9 bases, in that order; junction bases with no gene match: 11. CDR1 SQVTM and CDR2 ANQGSEA come from the germline V gene. The CDR3 consists of 14 residues. The CDR3 DNA is TGCAGCGTTGGGGGACTAGTAACCTTCGCTGAGCAGTTCTTC. It is translated as CSVGGLVTFAEQFF.

This clonotype was counted a few times. This chain connects TRBV20-1 to TRBJ2-3; 8 bases agree with TRBD2. The V gene's germline CDR1 is DFQATT and CDR2 SNEGSKA (reference sequence). With V trimmed by 3 bases and J by 3 bases, 8 bases remained unmatched. There are 15 residues in the CDR3. The CDR3 DNA reads as TGCAGTGCTAGTCGACTAGCGCCGGGGACAGATACGCAGTATTTT. The encoded protein is CSASRLAPGTDTQYF.

There are a few counts of this clonotype. The V call is TRBV20-1, the J call TRBJ2-3, with D tentatively TRBD1 or TRBD2 (5 bases each). The CDR3 contains 14 residues. CDR1 and CDR2 from the germline V gene are DFQATT and SNEGSKA (reference sequence). Trimming shortened V by 6 bases and J by 0 bases, and 13 bases separated the two germline ends. Here the CDR3 reads CSALTEGSTDTQYF. The CDR3 DNA reads as TGCAGTGCACTTACAGAGGGGAGCACAGATACGCAGTATTTT.

This clonotype was counted only a few times. The chain is built from TRBV6-2 or TRBV6-3 and TRBJ2-3; no reliable D call. This CDR3 spans 13 amino acids. From germline, CDR1 is MNHEY and CDR2 SVGEGT. V was clipped by 4 bases and J by 6 bases, with 11 bases between them. CDR3 DNA sequence: TGTGCCAGCAGTTTGTATCCGCAGGATACGCAGTATTTT. This gives the protein CASSLYPQDTQYF.

This clonotype was observed many times. The genes are TRBV9 and TRBJ1-1; 10 positions match TRBD1. CDR1 SGDLS and CDR2 YYNGEE come from the germline V gene. The CDR3 length is 14 residues. V was pared by 3 bases and J by 3 bases, with 2 bases of the junction left unmatched. In DNA, the CDR3 is TGTGCCAGCAGCGGTGGGACAGGGGACACTGAAGCTTTCTTT. Encoded protein: CASSGGTGDTEAFF.

This clonotype appeared many times. The chain employs TRBV20-1 and TRBJ2-4; the D gene is possibly TRBD2 (6 bases). This CDR3 is built from 16 residues. The germline gives CDR1 DFQATT, CDR2 SNEGSKA (reference sequence). Trimming pared 3 bases from V and 4 bases from J, leaving 19 bases between. CDR3 in amino acids: CSARYWRGSTKNIQYF. The CDR3 region has the DNA TGCAGTGCTAGGTACTGGCGGGGATCTACAAAAAACATTCAGTACTTC.

In this sample, this clonotype turned up many times. The chain has TRBV27 and TRBJ2-1; D gene uncertain. The germline V gene has CDR1 MNHEY and CDR2 SMNVEV (reference sequence). This CDR3 has 15 residues. Trimming removed 0 bases at V and 2 bases at J, with 8 bases between. CDR3 DNA sequence: TGTGCCAGCAGTTTATCGAGGTCCCCCTACAATGAGCAGTTCTTC. It is translated as CASSLSRSPYNEQFF.

Turning to this clonotype: This could be a read error, since a much larger clone is one nucleotide away. The chain has TRBV20-1 and TRBJ2-7; D is unclear. Germline V lookup: CDR1 DFQATT, CDR2 SNEGSKA (reference sequence). This CDR3 has 15 residues. Trimming pared 0 bases from V and 2 bases from J, leaving 14 bases between. The CDR3 sequence: CSAREQARIPYEQYF. The CDR3 DNA reads as TGCAGTGCTAGAGAGCAAGCGAGGATACCCTACGAGCAGTACTTC.

This clonotype came up many times. This chain connects TRBV20-1 to TRBJ2-7; 12 positions agree with TRBD2. Germline values: CDR1 DFQATT, CDR2 SNEGSKA (reference sequence). Trimming took 2 bases from V and 2 from J; bases not matched to a gene: 10. The CDR3 is 17 residues long. Here the CDR3 reads CSARIVGLAGNPYEQYF. CDR3 DNA: TGCAGTGCTAGAATAGTCGGACTAGCGGGGAACCCCTACGAGCAGTACTTC.

This clonotype showed up just once. The chain recombines TRBV4-3 with TRBJ2-6, with 8 bases matching TRBD1. The V segment lost 3 bases and the J segment 3 bases; nucleotides outside the gene matches: 13. The CDR3 is 19 residues long. Germline CDR1 LGHNA, CDR2 YSLEER. The chain's CDR3 is CASSQEFLGQGGGANVLTF. The CDR3, as DNA: TGCGCCAGCAGCCAGGAGTTCCTCGGACAGGGTGGTGGGGCCAACGTCCTGACTTTC.

This clonotype was recorded at least ten times. This chain connects TRBV7-2 to TRBJ1-5, with no clear D. The CDR3 is 13 amino acids. V shed 6 bases and J shed 0 bases, with 6 bases lying between them. The V gene's germline CDR1 is SGHTA and CDR2 FQGNSA. The CDR3 sequence is CASSSDSNQPQHF. In DNA, the CDR3 is TGTGCCAGCAGTTCCGATAGCAATCAGCCCCAGCATTTT.

With respect to this clonotype: One junction end does not reproduce the germline sequence, and a read error may be involved. This chain joins TRBV27 and TRBJ2-3; TRBD2 matches 12 bases. The V gene's germline CDR1 is MNHEY and CDR2 SMNVEV (reference sequence). There are 15 residues in the CDR3. DNA for the CDR3: TGTGCCAGCAGTGTATCTAGCGGGGGGGCTAATACGCAGTATTTT. Translation gives CASSVSSGGANTQYF.

This clonotype was counted at least ten times. This chain joins TRBV13 and TRBJ2-5, with 7 bases fitting TRBD2. Germline CDR1 PRHDT, CDR2 FYEKMQ (reference sequence). This CDR3 is 13 amino acids long. With V trimmed by 3 bases and J by 4 bases, 2 bases remained unmatched. The CDR3 loop is CASSLGTTETQYF. CDR3 bases: TGTGCCAGCAGCTTGGGGACTACAGAGACCCAGTACTTC.

In DNA form, the CDR3 reads TGCAGCGTTGACCGGACAGGGGGTCGTCAAGATACGCAGTATTTT. This sequence encodes CSVDRTGGRQDTQYF. This chain joins TRBV29-1 and TRBJ2-3; 10 bases are shared with TRBD1. CDR3 length: 15 residues. J was trimmed by 5 bases and V by 3 bases; bases with no gene match: 8. Germline-derived CDR1 and CDR2 are SQVTM and ANQGSEA.

This clonotype was seen ten or more times. V usage is TRBV6-2 or TRBV6-3 and J usage is TRBJ2-3; tentative D call: TRBD2 (6 bases). V shed 10 bases and J shed 2 bases, with 34 bases lying between them. This CDR3 contains 20 residues. The germline V gene has CDR1 MNHEY and CDR2 SVGEGT. CDR3 loop: CATSKTTTLTAGSFTDTQYF. CDR3 in DNA: TGTGCCACATCAAAGACAACCACCCTAACGGCGGGGAGCTTCACAGATACGCAGTATTTT.

This clonotype was seen a handful of times. The J gene is TRBJ1-3, the V gene TRBV29-1; D uncertain. Per germline, CDR1 SQVTM and CDR2 ANQGSEA. V dropped 6 bases and J dropped 4 bases, with 16 bases sitting between them. The CDR3 contains 14 residues. In DNA, the CDR3 is TGCAGCGTCGAGAGTGGAGGGCAAGGAAACACCATATATTTT. The encoded protein is CSVESGGQGNTIYF.

This clonotype appeared a few times. The chain couples TRBV11-2 to TRBJ2-3; tentatively, D is TRBD1 (6 bases). V gave up 5 bases and J gave up 5 bases, with 11 bases separating them. The CDR3 covers 13 residues. Germline V CDR1 and CDR2: SGHAT, FQNNGV. The CDR3 here is CASSVQGIDTQYF. The CDR3 coding sequence is TGTGCCAGCAGCGTTCAGGGGATAGATACGCAGTATTTT.

The CDR3 loop is CSARKEGAEHEQYV. CDR3 nucleotides: TGCAGTGCTAGGAAGGAGGGGGCTGAGCACGAGCAGTACGTC. This chain links TRBV20-1 with TRBJ2-7; D may be TRBD1 (7 bases). The CDR3 has 14 amino acids. V was cut by 3 bases and J by 5 bases, with 17 bases left in between. Germline V lookup: CDR1 DFQATT, CDR2 SNEGSKA (reference sequence).

The J gene is TRBJ2-1, the V gene TRBV7-3, with 13 nucleotides matching TRBD2. The V segment lost 4 bases and the J segment 5 bases; nucleotides outside the gene matches: 2. The CDR3 consists of 15 residues. CDR1 is SGHTA, CDR2 FQGTGA, per germline. The CDR3 sequence is CASSSGLAGDNEQFF. The CDR3 DNA reads as TGTGCCAGCAGCTCCGGACTAGCGGGGGACAATGAGCAGTTCTTC. The variable domain in full, completed from reference TRBV7-3 and TRBJ2-1, reads GAGVSQTPSNKVTEKGKYVELRCDPISGHTALYWYRQSLGQGPEFLIYFQGTGAADDSGLPNDRFFAVRPEGSVSTLKIQRTERGDSAVYLCASSSGLAGDNEQFFGPGTRLTVL.

This clonotype was found many times. V and J are TRBV4-3 and TRBJ1-1; possible D gene TRBD1, 6 bases. Trimming removed 1 base at V and 10 bases at J, with 10 bases between. CDR1 and CDR2 from the germline V gene are LGHNA and YSLEER. This CDR3 has 12 amino acids. CDR3 residues: CASSQGGLSAFF. The CDR3 DNA reads as TGCGCCAGCAGCCAAGGGGGGCTGTCAGCTTTCTTT.

This clonotype has just a few counts. The V gene is TRBV7-2, the J gene TRBJ2-4, with 7 bases identical to TRBD1. The V and J ends lost 1 base and 11 bases, in that order; junction bases with no gene match: 11. The CDR3 totals 15 residues. The V gene's germline CDR1 is SGHTA and CDR2 FQGNSA. CDR3: CASSLDPQGRGVQYF. CDR3 nucleotides: TGTGCCAGCAGCTTAGACCCACAGGGGCGTGGAGTTCAGTACTTC.

This clonotype occurred many times. The rearrangement joins TRBV4-3 to TRBJ2-2; possible D gene TRBD1, 6 bases. The CDR3 sequence is 16 residues long. CDR1 and CDR2 (germline): LGHNA, YSLEER. The germline V and J ends were trimmed by 1 base and 5 bases, with 14 bases remaining between them. DNA for the CDR3: TGCGCCAGCAGCCAAGGGTCGGACAGATCGACCGGGGAGCTGTTTTTT. It codes for CASSQGSDRSTGELFF.

About this clonotype: A clone one base away is much larger, so this may be a read error. This chain uses TRBV5-6 with TRBJ2-3; D not certain. CDR3 length: 16 residues. Trimming shortened V by 6 bases and J by 0 bases, and 17 bases separated the two germline ends. Germline assignment: CDR1 SGHDT and CDR2 YYEEEE. CDR3 amino acids: CASMSACRRSTDTQYF. The DNA for the CDR3 is TGTGCCAGCATGTCTGCGTGCCGACGTAGCACAGATACGCAGTATTTT.

This clonotype has more than one count but fewer than ten. The chain employs TRBV25-1 and TRBJ1-6, with D unclear. The germline V and J ends were trimmed by 6 bases and 7 bases, with 16 bases remaining between them. CDR1 MGHDK and CDR2 SYGVNS come from the germline V gene. This CDR3 region has 15 residues. The CDR3 DNA follows: TGTGCCAGCAGCCGGGTTGAGACTTTCAATTCACCCCTCCACTTT. Amino acid sequence: CASSRVETFNSPLHF.

The table lists this clonotype with a count of one. The chain joins TRBV7-9 to TRBJ1-4; D is undetermined. The CDR3 is made up of 13 amino acids. Trimming pared 7 bases from V and 3 bases from J, leaving 9 bases between. CDR1 and CDR2 from the germline V gene are SEHNR and FQNEAQ (reference sequence). CDR3 residues: CASTSRPNEKLFF. DNA for the CDR3: TGTGCCAGCACCTCCCGGCCTAATGAAAAACTGTTTTTT. The full variable domain, rest sourced from reference TRBV7-9 and TRBJ1-4, is DTGVSQNPRHKITKRGQNVTFRCDPISEHNRLYWYRQTLGQGPEFLTYFQNEAQLEKSRLLSDRFSAERPKGSFSTLEIQRTEQGDSAMYLCASTSRPNEKLFFGSGTQLSVL.

The chain joins TRBV12-3 or TRBV12-4 to TRBJ1-5; 7 nucleotides match TRBD1. J lost 6 bases, V lost 5 bases, and 4 bases had no gene match. The length of the CDR3 is 13 residues. CDR3: CASSVQGSQPQHF. The DNA for the CDR3 is TGTGCCAGCAGTGTACAGGGGAGTCAGCCCCAGCATTTT.